This T cell receptor (beta chain) was recorded in a study of T cells in Graves' hyperthyroidism and ophthalmopathy. Any patient presenting with uncontrolled infection, other autoimmune disease, pregnancy or lactation was left out. For this clonotype: Its matching antigen is unknown.

Germline assignment: CDR1 SGHRS and CDR2 YFSETQ. There are 14 residues in the CDR3. With V trimmed by 4 bases and J by 10 bases, 13 bases remained unmatched. Points from the study as a whole: The model identified upcoming ophthalmopathy a median approximately six months ahead of onset.

TCR beta CDR3 regions were amplified from RNA. First-round RT-PCR with HTBI primers amplified the TCR CDR3 region. Using its own MiXCR run on the multiplex PCR reads, TCRdb lists one record per CDR3 protein. The table has hundreds of thousands of distinct CDR3 sequences, 40% to 55% seen once. The rearrangement uses TRBV5-1 and TRBJ1-2; 7 bases align to TRBD1. The origin of this receptor is an adult man with Graves' disease, either hyperthyroidism or ophthalmopathy (not recorded which). The sequencing sample was made of peripheral blood or thyroid tissue (not recorded which). CDR3 DNA: TGCGCCAGCAGCCCGACTGTAGCCACAGGGGACTACACCTTC. Translated: CASSPTVATGDYTF.